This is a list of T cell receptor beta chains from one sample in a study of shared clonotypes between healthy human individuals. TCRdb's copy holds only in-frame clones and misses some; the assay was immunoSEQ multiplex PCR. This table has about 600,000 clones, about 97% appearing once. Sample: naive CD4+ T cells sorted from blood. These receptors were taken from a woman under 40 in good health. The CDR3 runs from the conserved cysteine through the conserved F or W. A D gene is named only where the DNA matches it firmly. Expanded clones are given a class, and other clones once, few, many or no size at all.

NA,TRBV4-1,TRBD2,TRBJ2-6,TGCGCCAGCAGGCCCGTCGGGGGGGACTCTGGGGCCAACGTCCTGACTTTC,CASRPVGGDSGANVLTF
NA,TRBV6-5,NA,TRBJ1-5,TGTGCCAGCAGTTACTCCCGGGATCAGCCCCAGCATTTT,CASSYSRDQPQHF
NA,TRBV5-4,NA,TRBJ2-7,TGTGCCAGCTCCTACCCGGGACTTGACTCCTACGAGCAGTACTTC,CASSYPGLDSYEQYF
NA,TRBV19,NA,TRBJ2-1,TGTGCCAGTAGACCCGCGGGCCTTGAGCAGTTCTTC,CASRPAGLEQFF
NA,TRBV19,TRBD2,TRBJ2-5,TGTGCCAGTACCCCACTAGCGGGAGGCGAAGAGACCCAGTACTTC,CASTPLAGGEETQYF
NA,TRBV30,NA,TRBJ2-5,TGTGCCTGGAGTCGTGTTCGGGAAGAGACCCAGTACTTC,CAWSRVREETQYF
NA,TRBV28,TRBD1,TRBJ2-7,TGTGCCAGCAGGGGACAGGGTGATGTCTACGAGCAGTACTTC,CASRGQGDVYEQYF
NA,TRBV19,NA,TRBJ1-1,TGTGCCAGTAGTATAGGGGACCCGAACACTGAAGCTTTCTTT,CASSIGDPNTEAFF
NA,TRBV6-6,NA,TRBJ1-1,TGTGCCAGCAGTTACTCGGAGTCAACTGAAGCTTTCTTT,CASSYSESTEAFF
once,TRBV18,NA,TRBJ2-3,TGTGCCAGCTCACTTGGGGTAGATACGCAGTATTTT,CASSLGVDTQYF
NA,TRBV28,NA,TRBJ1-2,TGTGCCAGCACCCCTTTGGCGGGAGTGGTAGGGGACTATGGCTACACCTTC,CASTPLAGVVGDYGYTF
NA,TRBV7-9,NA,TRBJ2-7,TGTGCCAGCAGCTTAGAAGAGTTCCCCTACGAGCAGTACTTC,CASSLEEFPYEQYF
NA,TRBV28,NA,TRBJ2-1,TGTGCCAGCAGTTTTGTGGGGGTCTACAATGAGCAGTTCTTC,CASSFVGVYNEQFF
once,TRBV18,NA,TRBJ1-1,TGTGCCAGCTCTCAGGGCCCAGAGGGTGTCGCTTTCTTT,CASSQGPEGVAFF
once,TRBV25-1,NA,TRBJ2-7,TGTGCCAGCAGTGGATTAAGTCTAGGCGAGCAGTACTTC,CASSGLSLGEQYF
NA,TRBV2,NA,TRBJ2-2,TGTGCCAGCAGGGCACAGGGCACCGGGGAGCTGTTTTTT,CASRAQGTGELFF
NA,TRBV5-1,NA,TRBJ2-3,TGCGCCAGCAGGAGGGACATCTCTAGCACAGATACGCAGTATTTT,CASRRDISSTDTQYF
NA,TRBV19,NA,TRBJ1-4,TGTGCCAGCCGATTTTCCGGGGGAACTAATGAAAAACTGTTTTTT,CASRFSGGTNEKLFF
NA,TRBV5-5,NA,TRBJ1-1,TGTGCCAGCAGCTTGTTTTTCCGTTCTATTCAGAACACTGAAGCTTTCTTT,CASSLFFRSIQNTEAFF
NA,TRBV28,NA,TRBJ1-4,TGTGCCAGCAGTCGCTCGGGCCGCGAAAAACTGTTTTTT,CASSRSGREKLFF
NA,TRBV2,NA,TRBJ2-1,TGTGCCAGCAGTGAATGGAGTCAGGAATTCTTC,CASSEWSQEFF
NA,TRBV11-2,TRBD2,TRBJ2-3,TGTGCCAGCAGCATCGGGACTAGCCGCTATACGCAGTATTTT,CASSIGTSRYTQYF
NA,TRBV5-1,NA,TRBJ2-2,TGCGCCAGCAGCGGTCAAGGGCTGATGTCCTTAACCGGGGAGCTGTTTTTT,CASSGQGLMSLTGELFF
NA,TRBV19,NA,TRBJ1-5,TGTGCCAGTAGTAGGGACAATCCTCAGCCCCAGCATTTT,CASSRDNPQPQHF
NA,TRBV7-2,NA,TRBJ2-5,TGTGCCAGCAGCTTAGCAGGGGGTGATTTGGAGACCCAGTACTTC,CASSLAGGDLETQYF
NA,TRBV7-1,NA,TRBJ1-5,TGTGCCAGCAGCTTAGGTTGGGGAAATCAGCCCCAGCATTTT,CASSLGWGNQPQHF
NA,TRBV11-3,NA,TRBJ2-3,TGTGCCAGCAGCTTTGGGCAGGGTGTTGCAGATACGCAGTATTTT,CASSFGQGVADTQYF
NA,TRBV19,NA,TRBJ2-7,TGTGCCAGTAGTTTTGACGGACGAGTTTCCTACGAGCAGTACTTC,CASSFDGRVSYEQYF
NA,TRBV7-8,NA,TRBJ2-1,TGTGCCAGCAGCTTAGGCGTGGCGGGACGGGTCGGTGAGCAGTTCTTC,CASSLGVAGRVGEQFF